Listed here is a single T cell receptor beta chain. As handled by the study authors: Reference gene primer amplification in the assay estimated nucleated cell counts. Produced via immunoSEQ multiplex PCR; TCRdb's table is partial and in-frame only. The V and J calls and clone size come from that table; D and trimming were worked out from the DNA. Of roughly 80,000 clones in the sample, around 88% are singletons; the top ten hold roughly 4.8%. These data belong to a study of blood T cell repertoires in COVID-19. Study context: Whether acute or convalescent, the COVID-19 samples came from the United States, Italy and Spain. The analysed material was cDNA or gDNA that came from T cells, B-cell-depleted T cells, or PBMCs.

This clonotype originated in an elderly woman with acute or convalescent COVID-19. The sequencing sample was made of peripheral blood.

CDR3 nucleotide sequence: TGTGCCAGTAGTATAGTCAGCGGGAGTTCATTCGAGCAGTACTTC. Its translation: CASSIVSGSSFEQYF. The chain joins TRBV19 to TRBJ2-7; the match to TRBD2 covers 8 bases. Per germline, CDR1 LNHDA and CDR2 SQIVND (reference sequence). The V segment lost 1 base and the J segment 6 bases; nucleotides outside the gene matches: 8. The CDR3 has 15 residues.